These T cell receptor beta chains were read from a single sample in a study of T cell repertoires in cytomegalovirus infection. TCRdb called the reads again in MiXCR, with one record for every CDR3 protein. The sample lists about 300,000 distinct CDR3 sequences, 9.6% seen once, with around 2.5% in the top ten. The sample was PBMCs. These receptors all come from a human donor in good health (CMV status not recorded). Some clones in this sample may be carry-over from other donors' samples. Both conserved end residues are trimmed from each CDR3. D genes are given only for firm matches.

D gene: -
V gene: TRBV5-1
CDR3 protein: ASSPTGSASGNRGAF

D gene: -
V gene: TRBV28
CDR3 protein: ASRSGMNQPQH

D gene: TRBD1
V gene: TRBV12-3/TRBV12-4
CDR3 protein: ASSLSGQWKVEAF

D gene: -
V gene: TRBV11-2
CDR3 protein: ASSLEPGRTGELF

D gene: -
V gene: TRBV10-1
CDR3 protein: ASSEQRDTEAF

D gene: -
V gene: TRBV14
CDR3 protein: ASSRRGDEQY

D gene: -
V gene: TRBV2
CDR3 protein: ASLAAGPSSYNEQF

D gene: -
V gene: TRBV9
CDR3 protein: ASSGSRDGQDTQY

D gene: TRBD2
V gene: TRBV7-2
CDR3 protein: ASRQVAGGGSEQF

D gene: -
V gene: TRBV29-1
CDR3 protein: SVEGVGDTQY

D gene: TRBD1
V gene: TRBV20-1
CDR3 protein: SASGNGQGAYEQY

D gene: -
V gene: TRBV4-1
CDR3 protein: ASSQDWGSEQY

D gene: -
V gene: TRBV20-1
CDR3 protein: SARVSDRRKGRYT

D gene: TRBD1
V gene: TRBV6-1
CDR3 protein: ASSEKGGPNTGELF

D gene: -
V gene: TRBV7-9
CDR3 protein: ASSFGTAGTEAF

D gene: TRBD2
V gene: TRBV6-5
CDR3 protein: ASSSLSGVPSYEQY

D gene: -
V gene: TRBV10-1
CDR3 protein: ASRPGTNTGELF

D gene: -
V gene: TRBV7-9
CDR3 protein: ASSQPVMAGRSSEAF

D gene: -
V gene: TRBV7-2
CDR3 protein: ASSLRNIRVANYGYT

D gene: -
V gene: TRBV14
CDR3 protein: ASSQDGFPGRGYT

D gene: -
V gene: TRBV29-1
CDR3 protein: SAAEGQETQY

D gene: -
V gene: TRBV6-2/TRBV6-3
CDR3 protein: ASSYAASWLGYSPLH

D gene: TRBD1
V gene: TRBV27
CDR3 protein: ASSLQGQGNTEAF

D gene: TRBD2
V gene: TRBV20-1
CDR3 protein: SARDISGGLETQY

D gene: TRBD2
V gene: TRBV20-1
CDR3 protein: SATMGRGVETQY

D gene: TRBD2
V gene: TRBV6-2/TRBV6-3
CDR3 protein: ASSYTPGLAGDTQY

D gene: TRBD1
V gene: TRBV7-2
CDR3 protein: ASSLRQGGGNTIY

D gene: TRBD1
V gene: TRBV29-1
CDR3 protein: SVGTGKNEQY

D gene: TRBD2
V gene: TRBV25-1
CDR3 protein: ASRRGSRTDTQY

D gene: TRBD1
V gene: TRBV2
CDR3 protein: ASIPLRDRAATEAF

D gene: -
V gene: TRBV5-6
CDR3 protein: ASSLGIMQETQY

D gene: TRBD1
V gene: TRBV5-4
CDR3 protein: ASSQGGGQGLKEQY

D gene: -
V gene: TRBV20-1
CDR3 protein: SALGRRNSGANVLT

D gene: -
V gene: TRBV2
CDR3 protein: ASRPQGPNQPQH

D gene: -
V gene: TRBV29-1
CDR3 protein: SASTGGGGPQH

D gene: -
V gene: TRBV6-2/TRBV6-3
CDR3 protein: ASSFPGLPRGQPQH

D gene: TRBD1
V gene: TRBV7-2
CDR3 protein: ASSKGGRGSTEAF

D gene: -
V gene: TRBV6-5
CDR3 protein: ASSYEHDQPQH

D gene: -
V gene: TRBV14
CDR3 protein: ASSQAGVPGYT

D gene: -
V gene: TRBV7-2
CDR3 protein: ASSLGVQGWNQPQH

D gene: -
V gene: TRBV20-1
CDR3 protein: SARSGGSSGANVLT